What follows describes a single T cell receptor (beta chain). Its antigen remains unknown. Both 60 Vbeta primers and 13 Jbeta primers went into the PCR. The assay was immunoSEQ multiplex PCR, and TCRdb's table has in-frame clones only and misses some. The sample has 100,000 to 130,000 clones; 73% are singletons. These data originate in a study of cytomegalovirus exposure and HLA in healthy donors. Whole-study context: Within an early data release were 85 million or so unique TCRs drawn from HLA-typed donors.

Overall study findings and caveats: The authors listed some 160 TCR beta chains as cytomegalovirus-associated. A missense variant in DCLRE1C was later tied to TCR beta V- and J-gene trimming.

Trimming left V 7 bases short and J 2 bases short, with 32 bases between. Germline CDR1 is SQVTM and CDR2 is ANQGSEA. There are 19 residues in the CDR3. This clonotype was obtained from a man aged 25 to 45 in good health and CMV-seronegative. The chain links TRBV29-1 to TRBJ2-5, with D tentatively TRBD1 (6 bases). Sequencing used PBMCs. The chain's CDR3 is CSATLQTPNRVWWQETQYF. Here the CDR3 DNA reads TGCAGCGCCACGCTCCAGACCCCCAACAGGGTTTGGTGGCAAGAGACCCAGTACTTC. Complete variable domain (other parts from reference TRBV29-1 and TRBJ2-5): SAVISQKPSRDICQRGTSLTIQCQVDSQVTMMFWYRQQPGQSLTLIATANQGSEATYESGFVIDKFPISRPNLTFSTLTVSNMSPEDSSIYLCSATLQTPNRVWWQETQYFGPGTRLLVL.